The TCR beta chain under discussion was sequenced for a study of blood T cell repertoires in COVID-19. Turning to the study itself: Samples representing acute and convalescent COVID-19 were sourced from the United States, Italy and Spain. T cells, B-cell-depleted T cells, or PBMCs supplied cDNA or gDNA.

As processed by the authors: Estimates of nucleated cell counts were drawn from the amplification of reference gene primers. This table comes from immunoSEQ multiplex PCR, and its TCRdb copy is limited to in-frame clones, with some not included. That table supplies the V and J calls and clone size; D and trimming were determined from the DNA. This sample has over 50,000 clones; 76% occur once, and the top ten carry over 6%. This clone was seen a handful of times. Germline V CDR1 and CDR2: LGHNA, YSLEER. There are 15 residues in the CDR3. V was pared by 3 bases and J by 7 bases, with 10 bases of the junction left unmatched.

The sequence came from a woman aged 45 to 65 with active or convalescent COVID-19. The material sequenced was peripheral blood. The chain recombines TRBV4-3 with TRBJ1-2; 8 bases are a match to TRBD1. CDR3 nucleotides: TGCGCCAGCAGCCATGCATGGACAGGGACGGGTGGCTACACCTTC. Translating it yields CASSHAWTGTGGYTF.